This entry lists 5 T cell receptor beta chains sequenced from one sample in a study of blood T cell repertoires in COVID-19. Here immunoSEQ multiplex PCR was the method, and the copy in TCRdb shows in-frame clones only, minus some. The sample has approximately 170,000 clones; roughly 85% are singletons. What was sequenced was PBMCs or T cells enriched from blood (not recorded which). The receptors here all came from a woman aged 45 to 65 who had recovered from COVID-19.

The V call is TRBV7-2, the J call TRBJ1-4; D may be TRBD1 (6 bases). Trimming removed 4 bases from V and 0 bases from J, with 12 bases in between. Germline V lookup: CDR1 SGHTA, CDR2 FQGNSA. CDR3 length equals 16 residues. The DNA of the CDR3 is TGTGCCAGCAGCTGGGTTGGACAGCCAACTAATGAAAAACTGTTTTTT. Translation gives CASSWVGQPTNEKLFF.

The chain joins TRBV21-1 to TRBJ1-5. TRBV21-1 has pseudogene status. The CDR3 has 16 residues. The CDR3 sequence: CASSSEGRDSNQPQHF. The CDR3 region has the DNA TGTGCCAGCAGCTCAGAGGGTAGGGATAGCAATCAGCCCCAGCATTTT.

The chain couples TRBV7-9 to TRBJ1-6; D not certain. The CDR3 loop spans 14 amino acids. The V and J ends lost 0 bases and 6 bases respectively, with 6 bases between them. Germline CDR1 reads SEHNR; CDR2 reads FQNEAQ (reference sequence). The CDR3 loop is CASSLAGANSPLHF. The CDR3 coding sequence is TGTGCCAGCAGCTTAGCCGGAGCTAATTCACCCCTCCACTTT.

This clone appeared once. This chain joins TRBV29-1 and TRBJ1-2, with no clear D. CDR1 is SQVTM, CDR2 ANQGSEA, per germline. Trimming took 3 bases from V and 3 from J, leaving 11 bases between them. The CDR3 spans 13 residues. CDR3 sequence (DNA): TGCAGCGTTGACACACATGAAGACTATGGCTACACCTTC. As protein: CSVDTHEDYGYTF. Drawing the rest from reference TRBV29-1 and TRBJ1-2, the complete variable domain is SAVISQKPSRDICQRGTSLTIQCQVDSQVTMMFWYRQQPGQSLTLIATANQGSEATYESGFVIDKFPISRPNLTFSTLTVSNMSPEDSSIYLCSVDTHEDYGYTFGSGTRLTVV.

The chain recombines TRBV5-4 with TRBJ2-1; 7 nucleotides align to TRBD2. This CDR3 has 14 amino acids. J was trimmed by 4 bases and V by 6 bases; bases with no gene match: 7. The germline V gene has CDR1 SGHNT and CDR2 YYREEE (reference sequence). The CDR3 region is CASTVGTTYNEQFF. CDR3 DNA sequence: TGTGCCAGCACGGTCGGGACTACATACAATGAGCAGTTCTTC. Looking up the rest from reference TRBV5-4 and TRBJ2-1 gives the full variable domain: ETGVTQSPTHLIKTRGQQVTLRCSSQSGHNTVSWYQQALGQGPQFIFQYYREEENGRGNFPPRFSGLQFPNYSSELNVNALELDDSALYLCASTVGTTYNEQFFGPGTRLTVL.